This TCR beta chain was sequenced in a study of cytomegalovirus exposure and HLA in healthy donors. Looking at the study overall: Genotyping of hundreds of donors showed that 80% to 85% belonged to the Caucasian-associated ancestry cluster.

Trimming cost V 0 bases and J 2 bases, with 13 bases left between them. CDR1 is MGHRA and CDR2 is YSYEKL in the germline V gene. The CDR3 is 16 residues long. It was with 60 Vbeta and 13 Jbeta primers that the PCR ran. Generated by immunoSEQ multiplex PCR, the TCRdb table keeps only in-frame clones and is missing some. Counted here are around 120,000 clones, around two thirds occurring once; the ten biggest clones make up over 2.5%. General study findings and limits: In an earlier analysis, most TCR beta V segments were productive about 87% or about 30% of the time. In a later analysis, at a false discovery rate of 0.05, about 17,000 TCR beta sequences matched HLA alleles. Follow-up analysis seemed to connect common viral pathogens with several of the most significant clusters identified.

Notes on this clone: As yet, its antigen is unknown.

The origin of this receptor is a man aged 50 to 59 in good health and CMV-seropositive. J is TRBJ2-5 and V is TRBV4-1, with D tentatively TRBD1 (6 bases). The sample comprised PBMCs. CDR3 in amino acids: CASSQEVQGTQETQYF. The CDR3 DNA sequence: TGCGCCAGCAGCCAAGAAGTACAGGGAACACAAGAGACCCAGTACTTC.